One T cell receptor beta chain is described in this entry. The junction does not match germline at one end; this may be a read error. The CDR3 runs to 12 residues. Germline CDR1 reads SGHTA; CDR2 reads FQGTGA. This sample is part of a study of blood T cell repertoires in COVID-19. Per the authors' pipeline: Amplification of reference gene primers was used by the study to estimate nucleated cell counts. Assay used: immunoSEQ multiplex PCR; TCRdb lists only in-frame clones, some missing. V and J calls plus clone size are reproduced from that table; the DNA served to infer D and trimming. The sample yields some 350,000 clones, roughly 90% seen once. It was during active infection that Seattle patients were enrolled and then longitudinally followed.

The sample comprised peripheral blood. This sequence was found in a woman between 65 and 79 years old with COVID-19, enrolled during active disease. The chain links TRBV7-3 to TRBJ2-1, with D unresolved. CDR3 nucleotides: TGTGCCAGCAGCTCCTCCGACAACGAGCAGTTCTTC. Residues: CASSSSDNEQFF.